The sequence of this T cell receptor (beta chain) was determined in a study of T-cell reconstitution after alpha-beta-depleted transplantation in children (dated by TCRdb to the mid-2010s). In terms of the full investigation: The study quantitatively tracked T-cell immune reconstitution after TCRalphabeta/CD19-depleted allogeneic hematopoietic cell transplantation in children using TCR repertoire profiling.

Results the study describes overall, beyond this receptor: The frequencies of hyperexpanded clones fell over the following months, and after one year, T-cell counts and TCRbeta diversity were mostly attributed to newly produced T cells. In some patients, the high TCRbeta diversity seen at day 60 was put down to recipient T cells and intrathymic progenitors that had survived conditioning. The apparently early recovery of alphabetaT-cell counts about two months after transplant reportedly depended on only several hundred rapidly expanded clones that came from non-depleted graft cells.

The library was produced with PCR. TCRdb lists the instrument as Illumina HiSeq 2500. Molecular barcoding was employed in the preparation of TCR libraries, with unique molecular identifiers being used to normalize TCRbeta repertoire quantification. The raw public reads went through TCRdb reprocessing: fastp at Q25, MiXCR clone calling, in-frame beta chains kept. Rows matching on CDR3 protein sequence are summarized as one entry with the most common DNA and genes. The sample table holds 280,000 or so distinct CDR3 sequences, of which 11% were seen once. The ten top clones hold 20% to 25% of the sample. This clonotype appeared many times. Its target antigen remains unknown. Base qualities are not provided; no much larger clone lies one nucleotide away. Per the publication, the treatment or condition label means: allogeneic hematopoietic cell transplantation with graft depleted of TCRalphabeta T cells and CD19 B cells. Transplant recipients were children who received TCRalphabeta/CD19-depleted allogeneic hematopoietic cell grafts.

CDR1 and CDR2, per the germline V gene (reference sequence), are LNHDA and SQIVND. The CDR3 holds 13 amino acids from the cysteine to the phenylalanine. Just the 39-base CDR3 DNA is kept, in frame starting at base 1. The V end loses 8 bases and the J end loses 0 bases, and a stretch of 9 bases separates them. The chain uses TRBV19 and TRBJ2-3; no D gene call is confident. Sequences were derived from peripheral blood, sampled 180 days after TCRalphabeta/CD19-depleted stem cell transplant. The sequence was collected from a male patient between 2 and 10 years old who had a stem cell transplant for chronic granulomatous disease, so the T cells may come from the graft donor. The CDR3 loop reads CASEDRSTDTQYF. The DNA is TGTGCCAGTGAGGACCGTAGCACAGATACGCAGTATTTT.